This is a list of T cell receptor beta chains from one sample in a study of blood T cells in healthy people across ages. Each CDR3 protein gets one entry after TCRdb re-called the 5' RACE reads with MiXCR. The top ten clones hold 3% to 4% of a sample with 600,000 or so distinct CDR3 sequences, under 25% of them seen once. Sequenced sample: blood. These receptors originate from a man between 65 and 80 years old in good health. Both conserved end residues are part of each CDR3.

cdr3_aa j_call v_call
CASSILARTPSATQYF TRBJ2-3 TRBV7-2
CASTSSPVEEKLFF TRBJ1-4 TRBV28
CASSFQGQGDRGYTF TRBJ1-2 TRBV27
CATSPSGLYNEQFF NA TRBV24-1
CASTRGEVDTQYF TRBJ2-3 TRBV19
CASSLAGDHYGHTF TRBJ1-2 TRBV27
CSVDWLAGYNEQFF TRBJ2-1 TRBV29-1
CASAISGTAYEQYF NA TRBV6-1
CASSQDMASKGNEQFF TRBJ2-1 TRBV4-3
CASGRAVNTEAFF TRBJ1-1 TRBV12-3/TRBV12-4
CASSYLDDREKNIQYF TRBJ2-4 TRBV12-3/TRBV12-4
CASSQDQGARGYTF TRBJ1-2 TRBV4-1
CSLLTVDEQYF TRBJ2-7 TRBV20-1
CASSQDGTGAINTEAFF TRBJ1-1 TRBV4-1
CSVEVRRVAGGPQQVTDTQYF TRBJ2-3 TRBV29-1
CSARAGLAVGTKETQYF TRBJ2-5 TRBV20-1
CASSFSLGQETQYF TRBJ2-5 TRBV7-9
CATSRDGQGIYGYTF TRBJ1-2 TRBV15
CASSLQAGFPNEKLFF TRBJ1-4 TRBV5-1
CASSLTAGVGQETQYF TRBJ2-5 TRBV27
CASSQGDRPEAFF TRBJ1-1 TRBV11-2